The entry that follows covers one T cell receptor beta chain sequence. The data derive from a study of sequential checkpoint blockade in melanoma. On the study more broadly: Patients were randomized 1:1 to nivolumab-then-ipilimumab or ipilimumab-then-nivolumab first-line. Maintenance nivolumab came after either treatment sequence.

There are 14 residues in the CDR3. Trimming took off 9 bases at V and 0 bases at J, with 15 bases between the two ends. Germline assignment: CDR1 LNHNV and CDR2 YYDKDF (reference sequence). Libraries were prepared by immunoSEQ multiplex PCR; TCRdb keeps only in-frame clonotypes and omits some of them. The sample has over 8,000 clones, around 75% seen once. Treatment specified: randomized to nivolumab then ipilimumab (arm A) or the reverse (arm B). Patients had received no earlier DNA-damaging chemotherapy. From thawed PBMCs, live CD3+CD8+ cells negative for CD19 and CD56 were sorted. The receptor's source is a human donor with melanoma. The chain is built from TRBV15 and TRBJ2-7, with D unresolved. Sequenced material: CD8+ T cells sorted from blood (inferred from file names), taken from a patient given nivolumab and ipilimumab in sequence. Here the CDR3 reads CATSSSRNSYEQYF. CDR3 bases: TGTGCCACAAGCTCGAGTAGAAACTCCTACGAGCAGTACTTC.